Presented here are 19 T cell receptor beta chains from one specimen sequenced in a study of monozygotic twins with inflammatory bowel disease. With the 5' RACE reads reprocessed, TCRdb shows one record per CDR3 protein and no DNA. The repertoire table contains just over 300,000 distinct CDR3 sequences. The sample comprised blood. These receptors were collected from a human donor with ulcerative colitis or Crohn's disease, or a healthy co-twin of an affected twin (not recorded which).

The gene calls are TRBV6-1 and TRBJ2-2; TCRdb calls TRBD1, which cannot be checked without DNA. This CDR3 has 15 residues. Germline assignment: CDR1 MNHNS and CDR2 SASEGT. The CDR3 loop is CASRHRDRDPGELFF.

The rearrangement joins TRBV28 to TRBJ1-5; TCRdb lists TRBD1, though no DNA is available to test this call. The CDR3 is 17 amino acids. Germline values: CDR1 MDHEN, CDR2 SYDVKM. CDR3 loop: CASSYVTGLRDNQPQHF.

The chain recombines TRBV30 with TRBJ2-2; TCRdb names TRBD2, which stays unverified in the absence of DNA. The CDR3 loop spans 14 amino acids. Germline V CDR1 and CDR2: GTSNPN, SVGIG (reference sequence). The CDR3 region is CACPGTLNTGELFF. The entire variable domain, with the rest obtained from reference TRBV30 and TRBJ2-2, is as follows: SQTIHQWPATLVQPVGSPLSLECTVEGTSNPNLYWYRQAAGRGLQLLFYSVGIGQISSEVPQNLSASRPQDRQFILSSKKLLLSDSGFYLCACPGTLNTGELFFGEGSRLTVL.

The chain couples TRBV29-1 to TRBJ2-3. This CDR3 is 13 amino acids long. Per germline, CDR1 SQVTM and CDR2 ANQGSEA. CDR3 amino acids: CSVVAVNLYTQYF.

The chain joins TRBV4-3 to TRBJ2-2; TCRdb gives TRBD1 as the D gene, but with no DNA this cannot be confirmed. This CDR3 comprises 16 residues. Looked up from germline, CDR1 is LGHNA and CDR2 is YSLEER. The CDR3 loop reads CASSQGRQGATGELFF.

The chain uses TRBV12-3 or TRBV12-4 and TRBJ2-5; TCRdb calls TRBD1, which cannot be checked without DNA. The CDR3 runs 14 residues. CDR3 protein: CASSLGGPQETQYF.

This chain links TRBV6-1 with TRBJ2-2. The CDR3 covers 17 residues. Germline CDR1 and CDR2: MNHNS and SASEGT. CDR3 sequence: CASSEASYSNGPGELFF.

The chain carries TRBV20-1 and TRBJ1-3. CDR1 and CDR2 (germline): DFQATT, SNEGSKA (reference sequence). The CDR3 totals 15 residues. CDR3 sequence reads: CSARDPVYSGNTIYF.

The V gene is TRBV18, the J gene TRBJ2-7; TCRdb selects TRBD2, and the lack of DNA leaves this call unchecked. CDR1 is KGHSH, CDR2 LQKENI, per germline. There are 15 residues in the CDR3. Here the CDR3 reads CASSPGLAAGGRQYF.

The chain's CDR3 is CASRNGGTERLNTIYF. The rearrangement links TRBV12-3 or TRBV12-4 to TRBJ1-3; no DNA is available, so the TRBD1 call from TCRdb remains unchecked. The CDR3 is 16 residues long.

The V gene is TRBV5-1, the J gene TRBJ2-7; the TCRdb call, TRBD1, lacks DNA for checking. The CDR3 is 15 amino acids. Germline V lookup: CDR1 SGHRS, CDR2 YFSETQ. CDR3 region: CASSLGGQTTYEQYF.

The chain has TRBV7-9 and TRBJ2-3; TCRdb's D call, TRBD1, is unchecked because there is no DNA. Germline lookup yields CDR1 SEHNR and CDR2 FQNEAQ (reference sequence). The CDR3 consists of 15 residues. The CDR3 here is CASSLQGVVGDTQYF.

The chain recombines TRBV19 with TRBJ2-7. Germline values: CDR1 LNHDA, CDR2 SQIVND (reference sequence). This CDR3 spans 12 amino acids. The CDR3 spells CASSKDRHEQYF.

CDR3 loop: CASRDSGALVTDTQYF. The chain combines TRBV5-1 with TRBJ2-3; the D call from TCRdb, TRBD2, cannot be confirmed without DNA. The CDR3 extends over 16 amino acids. Germline CDR1 reads SGHRS; CDR2 reads YFSETQ.

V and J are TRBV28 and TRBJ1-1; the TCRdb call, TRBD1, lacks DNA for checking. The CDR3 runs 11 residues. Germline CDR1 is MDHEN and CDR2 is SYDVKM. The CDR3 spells CASSLGARAFF.

CDR3 region: CASSSLAKYYEQYF. V usage is TRBV27 and J usage is TRBJ2-7; TCRdb returns TRBD2, unconfirmable since there is no DNA. CDR3 size: 14 residues. Germline V gene sequence: CDR1 MNHEY, CDR2 SMNVEV (reference sequence).

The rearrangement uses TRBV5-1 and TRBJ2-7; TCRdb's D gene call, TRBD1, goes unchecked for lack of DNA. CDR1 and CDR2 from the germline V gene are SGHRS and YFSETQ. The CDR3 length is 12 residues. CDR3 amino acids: CASSSTGLEQYF.

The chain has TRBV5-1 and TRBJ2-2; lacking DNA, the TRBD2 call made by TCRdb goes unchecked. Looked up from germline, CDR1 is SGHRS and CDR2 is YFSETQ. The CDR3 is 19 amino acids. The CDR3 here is CASSYAGTSGTANTGELFF.

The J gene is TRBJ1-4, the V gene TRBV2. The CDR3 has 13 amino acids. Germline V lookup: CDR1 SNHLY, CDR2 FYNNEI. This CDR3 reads CASSDNLHEKLFF.